The 32 T cell receptor beta chains below all came from one sample that was sequenced in a study of blood T cell repertoires in COVID-19. Here immunoSEQ multiplex PCR was the method, and the copy in TCRdb shows in-frame clones only, minus some. The data show around 180,000 clones, roughly 80% seen once. Sequencing used peripheral blood. The receptors come from a woman in her 30s with acute or convalescent COVID-19.

This sequence joins TRBV2 and TRBJ1-2; D call uncertain. This CDR3 is built from 13 residues. Germline V gene data show CDR1 as SNHLY and CDR2 as FYNNEI. Trimming left V 0 bases short and J 8 bases short, with 10 bases between. The CDR3 nucleotides read TGTGCCAGCAGTGAAGCGCCCGGTGTAGGCTACACCTTC. Encoded protein: CASSEAPGVGYTF.

This chain uses TRBV4-2 with TRBJ1-1, with TRBD1 matching over 8 bases. Germline-derived CDR1 and CDR2 are LGHNA and YNFKEQ. V shed 1 base, J shed 1 base, and the junction held 5 bases outside the gene matches. The CDR3 consists of 16 residues. The CDR3, as DNA: TGTGCCAGCAGCCAAGCCAAGGGGACAGGGAACACTGAAGCTTTCTTT. Its translation is CASSQAKGTGNTEAFF.

The chain has TRBV11-2 and TRBJ2-4; the D gene is possibly TRBD2 (7 bases). V was cut by 5 bases and J by 0 bases, with 17 bases left in between. The CDR3 totals 17 residues. Germline V lookup: CDR1 SGHAT, CDR2 FQNNGV. CDR3 bases: TGTGCCAGCAGCCCCCTTGGGGGGGCGAGAGCCAAAAACATTCAGTACTTC. Protein product: CASSPLGGARAKNIQYF. Full variable domain (rest looked up from reference TRBV11-2 and TRBJ2-4): EAGVAQSPRYKIIEKRQSVAFWCNPISGHATLYWYQQILGQGPKLLIQFQNNGVVDDSQLPKDRFSAERLKGVDSTLKIQPAKLEDSAVYLCASSPLGGARAKNIQYFGAGTRLSVL.

CDR3 nucleotides: TGCGCCAGCAGTGACTCGGTCGGGACTCGGACCTACGAGCAGTACTTC. It translates to CASSDSVGTRTYEQYF. The V gene is TRBV10-2, the J gene TRBJ2-7; D is possibly TRBD2 (6 bases). Germline V gene sequence: CDR1 WSHSY, CDR2 SAAADI. The V end lost 3 bases, the J end lost 2 bases, and 17 bases lay between the germline ends. The CDR3 length is 16 residues.

The V and J genes are TRBV5-4 and TRBJ2-3, with TRBD2 matching 12 bases. Germline V gene sequence: CDR1 SGHNT, CDR2 YYREEE (reference sequence). V lost 5 bases and J lost 2; bases outside the gene matches: 12. The CDR3 covers 18 residues. CDR3 residues: CASSLTSGRTLNTDTQYF. CDR3 DNA sequence: TGTGCCAGCAGTCTTACTAGCGGGAGGACCCTTAACACAGATACGCAGTATTTT.

This chain joins TRBV29-1 and TRBJ1-1; D gene uncertain. Trimming left V 4 bases short and J 7 bases short, with 16 bases between. This CDR3 is built from 13 residues. Germline assignment: CDR1 SQVTM and CDR2 ANQGSEA. CDR3 protein: CSVGTRSRGEAFF. The CDR3 DNA is TGCAGCGTTGGAACCCGCTCGCGAGGTGAAGCTTTCTTT.

A few counts support this clone. The CDR3 bases are TGTGCCAGCAGCTTAGGGGACTATCAAGAGACCCAGTACTTC. It yields the protein CASSLGDYQETQYF. The gene calls are TRBV5-6 and TRBJ2-5, with 7 nucleotides matching TRBD2. The CDR3 has 14 residues. CDR1 SGHDT and CDR2 YYEEEE come from the germline V gene. V lost 2 bases, J lost 2 bases, and 3 bases stayed unmatched.

The CDR3 DNA reads as TGTGCCAGCAGCTTGGGCCCAGGGGGAACTGAAGCTTTCTTT. It translates to CASSLGPGGTEAFF. This chain joins TRBV5-4 and TRBJ1-1; 7 bases are a match to TRBD1. V shed 0 bases and J 5 bases; nucleotides not matched to a gene: 4. Looked up from germline, CDR1 is SGHNT and CDR2 is YYREEE (reference sequence). This CDR3 is 14 amino acids long.

The chain has TRBV19 and TRBJ1-1; the D is unclear. Trimming removed 8 bases at V and 1 base at J, with 5 bases between. CDR1 is LNHDA, CDR2 SQIVND, per germline (reference sequence). The CDR3 extends over 11 amino acids. CDR3 sequence reads: CASARNTEAFF. The DNA of the CDR3 is TGTGCCAGTGCGAGGAACACTGAAGCTTTCTTT.

The chain has TRBV11-2 and TRBJ2-7; possible D gene TRBD1, 5 bases. In germline, CDR1 is SGHAT, CDR2 FQNNGV. V lost 8 bases and J 8 bases, leaving 13 bases between the germline ends. The CDR3 sequence is 11 residues long. The CDR3 region is CASYSGKKQYF. CDR3 coding DNA: TGTGCCAGCTATTCAGGGAAGAAGCAGTACTTC.

The chain uses TRBV5-1 and TRBJ2-7; 12 positions agree with TRBD2. The CDR3 spans 15 residues. Trimming cost V 0 bases and J 6 bases; bases outside gene matches: 4. Looked up from germline, CDR1 is SGHRS and CDR2 is YFSETQ. In DNA form, the CDR3 reads TGCGCCAGCAGCTTGGGACTAGCGGGAGTACTCGAGCAGTACTTC. Translation: CASSLGLAGVLEQYF.

CDR3 amino acids: CASSQISGWNTGELFF. CDR3 nucleotide sequence: TGTGCCAGCAGCCAAATCAGCGGGTGGAACACCGGGGAGCTGTTTTTT. The chain carries TRBV3-1 (or the pseudogene TRBV3-2) and TRBJ2-2; D is possibly TRBD2 (6 bases). The V gene's germline CDR1 is LGHDT and CDR2 YNNKEL (reference sequence). This CDR3 contains 16 residues. V lost 2 bases to trimming and J lost 1 base, with 11 bases between them.

This clone was detected a few times. J is TRBJ2-7 and V is TRBV19; 11 bases match TRBD2. The CDR3 is 20 residues long. Germline V gene sequence: CDR1 LNHDA, CDR2 SQIVND (reference sequence). With V trimmed by 3 bases and J by 0 bases, 16 bases remained unmatched. For the CDR3, the DNA is TGTGCCAGTAGTATTACTACACTTCCTAGCGGGGGGCCGAGCTCCTACGAGCAGTACTTC. Translation: CASSITTLPSGGPSSYEQYF.

This clone showed up just a few times. This same CDR3 is encoded by further DNA sequences in the sample. The CDR3 coding sequence is TGTGCCAGCAGCTTACGTGAGCGGGATACGCAGTATTTT. Its protein product is CASSLRERDTQYF. This chain links TRBV7-3 with TRBJ2-3; D possibly corresponds to TRBD2 (5 bases). Germline V CDR1 and CDR2: SGHTA, FQGTGA. The CDR3 loop spans 13 amino acids. The germline V and J ends were trimmed by 2 bases and 6 bases, with 9 bases remaining between them.

The rearrangement joins TRBV6-5 to TRBJ2-7, with unresolved D. Germline CDR1 is MNHEY and CDR2 is SVGAGI. Deletions cut 0 bases from V and 2 bases from J, with 14 bases between. This CDR3 contains 16 residues. The DNA of the CDR3 is TGTGCCAGCAGTTACTCGAGTGAGAGTCCTGCCTACGAGCAGTACTTC. Protein: CASSYSSESPAYEQYF.

This sequence joins TRBV7-9 and TRBJ2-3; 7 positions agree with TRBD2. J was trimmed by 2 bases and V by 2 bases; bases with no gene match: 7. This CDR3 has 16 amino acids. Germline V gives CDR1 SEHNR, CDR2 FQNEAQ (reference sequence). The CDR3 nucleotides are TGTGCCAGCAGCTTAAGTGAGAGCGGGGCCACAGATACGCAGTATTTT. As protein: CASSLSESGATDTQYF.

This clone occurred a few times. The chain carries TRBV6-6 and TRBJ1-2, with D tentatively TRBD1 (6 bases). The germline V and J ends were trimmed by 3 bases and 4 bases, with 15 bases remaining between them. The CDR3 is made up of 15 amino acids. Germline V gives CDR1 MNHNY, CDR2 SVGAGI (reference sequence). CDR3 loop: CASSYDLTGSYGYTF. CDR3 nucleotides: TGTGCCAGCAGTTATGACCTCACAGGGAGCTATGGCTACACCTTC.

The chain couples TRBV4-1 to TRBJ2-6, with D perhaps TRBD1 (5 bases). V shed 5 bases and J shed 2 bases, with 7 bases lying between them. The CDR3 loop spans 14 amino acids. Looked up from germline, CDR1 is MGHRA and CDR2 is YSYEKL. The CDR3 nucleotides are TGCGCCAGCAGCGGGGCTACTGGGGCCAACGTCCTGACTTTC. It is translated as CASSGATGANVLTF.

V gene TRBV15 combines with J gene TRBJ1-1, with D possibly matching TRBD1 (6 bases). Germline V gives CDR1 LNHNV, CDR2 YYDKDF (reference sequence). The CDR3 runs to 16 residues. V was trimmed by 0 bases and J by 0 bases, leaving 11 bases between them. CDR3 sequence (DNA): TGTGCCACCAGCAGAGAGACAGGAGGAATGAACACTGAAGCTTTCTTT. As protein: CATSRETGGMNTEAFF.

This clone has a single count. The chain employs TRBV7-9 and TRBJ2-3; TRBD1 agrees at 7 bases. The CDR3 spans 14 residues. Germline V CDR1 and CDR2: SEHNR, FQNEAQ (reference sequence). V lost 4 bases and J lost 6; bases outside the gene matches: 7. In DNA form, the CDR3 reads TGTGCCAGCAGCTCGACAGGGCCGCAGGATACGCAGTATTTT. It yields the protein CASSSTGPQDTQYF. Supplemented by reference TRBV7-9 and TRBJ2-3, the full variable domain reads DTGVSQNPRHKITKRGQNVTFRCDPISEHNRLYWYRQTLGQGPEFLTYFQNEAQLEKSRLLSDRFSAERPKGSFSTLEIQRTEQGDSAMYLCASSSTGPQDTQYFGPGTRLTVL.

The J gene is TRBJ1-5, the V gene TRBV4-1, with 8 bases matching TRBD1. J gave up 2 bases and V 3 bases, and 18 bases lay outside the gene matches. CDR3 length: 20 residues. Germline lookup yields CDR1 MGHRA and CDR2 YSYEKL. CDR3 nucleotide sequence: TGCGCCAGCAGCCAGGAGTTAATCGGACAGGGAGAGGTACGCAATCAGCCCCAGCATTTT. As protein: CASSQELIGQGEVRNQPQHF.

The chain combines TRBV7-3 with TRBJ2-3, with 9 bases matching TRBD1. V gave up 4 bases and J gave up 2 bases; unmatched junction bases: 1. This CDR3 comprises 14 residues. Germline V gene lookup returns CDR1 SGHTA and CDR2 FQGTGA. The CDR3 loop reads CASSYRGLTDTQYF. The CDR3 nucleotides read TGTGCCAGCAGCTACAGGGGGCTCACAGATACGCAGTATTTT.

The chain joins TRBV15 to TRBJ2-1, with no clear D. Germline assignment: CDR1 LNHNV and CDR2 YYDKDF (reference sequence). Trimming removed 5 bases from V and 8 bases from J, with 13 bases in between. The CDR3 runs 13 residues. This chain's CDR3 is CATSSGLDYEQFF. As DNA, the CDR3 is TGTGCCACCAGCTCTGGGCTGGATTATGAGCAGTTCTTC.

This sequence joins TRBV6-5 and TRBJ1-1, with 8 bases that match TRBD1. Trimming cost V 6 bases and J 4 bases; bases outside gene matches: 7. The CDR3 is 14 residues long. Germline V lookup: CDR1 MNHEY, CDR2 SVGAGI. CDR3 DNA: TGTGCCAGCAGCTACCAGGGGGCCAGCACTGAAGCTTTCTTT. Amino acid sequence: CASSYQGASTEAFF.

The chain combines TRBV6-5 with TRBJ2-2; D might be TRBD2 (5 bases). The V gene lost 11 bases and the J gene lost 6 bases, with 10 bases spanning the gap. The CDR3 loop spans 11 amino acids. Germline loops: CDR1 MNHEY, CDR2 SVGAGI. CDR3 in amino acids: CAAGDPGELFF. The CDR3 DNA sequence: TGTGCCGCCGGGGATCCCGGGGAGCTGTTTTTT.

The chain combines TRBV4-2 with TRBJ1-2, with D hard to call. Germline V gene lookup returns CDR1 LGHNA and CDR2 YNFKEQ. The CDR3 consists of 14 residues. The V and J ends lost 4 bases and 1 base respectively, with 10 bases between them. CDR3 DNA: TGTGCCAGCAGCCCCCCAGGCCGTAACTATGGCTACACCTTC. Protein product: CASSPPGRNYGYTF.

The V gene is TRBV4-1, the J gene TRBJ2-1; D unclear. CDR1 and CDR2 from the germline V gene are MGHRA and YSYEKL. The CDR3 is 13 residues long. Deletions cut 0 bases from V and 10 bases from J, with 10 bases between. The CDR3 nucleotides read TGCGCCAGCAGCCAAGATCGGATGGGCGAGCAGTTCTTC. Encoded protein: CASSQDRMGEQFF.

Concerning this clone itself: In the same sample, other DNA sequences code for this CDR3. The chain has TRBV4-2 and TRBJ1-1; a weak D match, TRBD1 (5 bases). Germline V lookup: CDR1 LGHNA, CDR2 YNFKEQ. The CDR3 loop spans 15 amino acids. V was shortened by 4 bases and J by 2 bases, with 14 bases between the two germline ends. CDR3 coding DNA: TGTGCCAGCAGCCGAGGGGCGGGGGGAAACACTGAAGCTTTCTTT. Amino acids: CASSRGAGGNTEAFF.

The chain is built from TRBV4-3 and TRBJ2-3, with 13 positions matching TRBD2. V gave up 4 bases and J gave up 0 bases; unmatched junction bases: 4. This CDR3 is built from 17 residues. Germline V gene sequence: CDR1 LGHNA, CDR2 YSLEER. For the CDR3, the DNA is TGCGCCAGCAGCCTACTAGCGGGAGGGCCTAGCACAGATACGCAGTATTTT. Its translation is CASSLLAGGPSTDTQYF.

As to this clone: A read error may account for a junction end that differs from germline. The rearrangement links TRBV4-1 to TRBJ1-2; D is perhaps TRBD1 (6 bases). Germline V gene data show CDR1 as MGHRA and CDR2 as YSYEKL. The CDR3 spans 14 residues. The chain's CDR3 is CASSQDLRTAGFAF. Here the CDR3 DNA reads TGCGCCAGCAGCCAAGATTTGAGGACAGCTGGATTCGCCTTC.

The CDR3 loop reads CAWGNYREITEAFF. DNA for the CDR3: TGTGCCTGGGGGAATTACAGGGAGATCACTGAAGCTTTCTTT. The chain employs TRBV30 and TRBJ1-1; a weak D match, TRBD1 (6 bases). Deletions cut 5 bases from V and 4 bases from J, with 17 bases between. The germline V gene has CDR1 GTSNPN and CDR2 SVGIG (reference sequence). CDR3 size: 14 residues.

The chain uses TRBV6-2 or TRBV6-3 and TRBJ2-1, with D unresolved. Trimming removed 0 bases from V and 3 bases from J, with 12 bases in between. This CDR3 contains 16 residues. CDR1 is MNHEY and CDR2 is SVGEGT in the germline V gene. The CDR3 sequence is CASSYSLAPGYNEQFF. CDR3 nucleotides: TGTGCCAGCAGTTACTCATTAGCCCCCGGCTACAATGAGCAGTTCTTC.